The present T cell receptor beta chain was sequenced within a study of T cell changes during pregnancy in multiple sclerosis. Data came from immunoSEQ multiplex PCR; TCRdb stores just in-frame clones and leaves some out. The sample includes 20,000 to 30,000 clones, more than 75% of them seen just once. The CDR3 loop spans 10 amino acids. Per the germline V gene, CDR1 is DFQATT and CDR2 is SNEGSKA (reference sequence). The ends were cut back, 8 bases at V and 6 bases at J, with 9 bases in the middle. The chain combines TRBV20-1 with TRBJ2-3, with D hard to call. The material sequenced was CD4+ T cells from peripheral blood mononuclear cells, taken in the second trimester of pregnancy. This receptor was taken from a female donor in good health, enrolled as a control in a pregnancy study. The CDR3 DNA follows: TGCAGTACGATAGAGGATACGCAGTATTTT. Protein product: CSTIEDTQYF.